Shown below are 11 T cell receptor beta chains from a single sample sequenced in a study of T cells in Graves' hyperthyroidism and ophthalmopathy. It was RNA transcripts that yielded the amplified TCR beta CDR3 regions. Using the HTBI primer set, a first-round RT-PCR was run on the TCR CDR3. In TCRdb, the multiplex PCR reads were re-called with MiXCR into one record per CDR3 protein. Among 500,000 to 750,000 distinct CDR3 sequences listed, under 60% were seen once. Sequenced: peripheral blood or thyroid tissue (not recorded which). Every receptor here comes from a woman between 18 and 30 years old with Graves' hyperthyroidism.

Notes on this clonotype: Given the absence of the conserved phenylalanine or tryptophan at the CDR3 end, a read error is likely. J is TRBJ2-3 and V is TRBV20-1; 8 nucleotides line up with TRBD2. The CDR3 consists of 15 residues. Germline V CDR1 and CDR2: DFQATT, SNEGSKA (reference sequence). With 3 bases clipped from V and 4 bases from J, the junction kept 9 bases outside the gene matches. This CDR3 is CSASGSGASADTQYS. CDR3 DNA: TGCAGTGCTAGTGGTAGCGGGGCTAGCGCAGATACGCAGTATTCT.

This clonotype was observed many times. CDR3 protein: CASSQGGFNQPQHF. DNA for the CDR3: TGCGCCAGCAGTCAAGGGGGGTTCAATCAGCCCCAGCATTTT. The chain has TRBV5-1 and TRBJ1-5; a weak D match, TRBD1 (6 bases). The CDR3 sequence is 14 residues long. Trimming cost V 5 bases and J 3 bases, with 12 bases left between them. Germline V CDR1 and CDR2: SGHRS, YFSETQ.

A note on this clonotype: Being one base from a much bigger clone, this may be a read error. The CDR3 nucleotides read TGTGCCAGTAGTCCCCGGGCAGGGGGGTTCACTGAAGCTTTCTTT. Amino acid sequence: CASSPRAGGFTEAFF. The chain carries TRBV19 and TRBJ1-1; TRBD1 matches at 7 bases. CDR3 length: 15 residues. The germline CDR1 and CDR2 sequences are LNHDA and SQIVND (reference sequence). Trimming cost V 5 bases and J 4 bases; bases outside gene matches: 10. The variable domain in full, with the rest retrieved from reference TRBV19 and TRBJ1-1, is DGGITQSPKYLFRKEGQNVTLSCEQNLNHDAMYWYRQDPGQGLRLIYYSQIVNDFQKGDIAEGYSVSREKKESFPLTVTSAQKNPTAFYLCASSPRAGGFTEAFFGQGTRLTVV.

The genes are TRBV29-1 and TRBJ1-2; no firm D call. Germline assignment: CDR1 SQVTM and CDR2 ANQGSEA. The CDR3 runs 13 residues. The V and J ends lost 8 bases and 1 base respectively, with 14 bases between them. The CDR3 DNA is TGCAGCTCCCTGTCGGACCGTAACTATGGCTACACCTTC. Translating it yields CSSLSDRNYGYTF.

This clonotype showed up many times. The chain carries TRBV20-1 and TRBJ2-7; D might be TRBD1 (5 bases). Trimming took 2 bases from V and 1 from J, leaving 9 bases between them. Germline-derived CDR1 and CDR2 are DFQATT and SNEGSKA (reference sequence). This CDR3 contains 13 residues. CDR3 residues: CSARPDTSYEQYF. CDR3 nucleotide sequence: TGCAGTGCTAGACCGGACACTTCCTACGAGCAGTACTTC.

This clonotype was counted a single time. The rearrangement joins TRBV29-1 to TRBJ1-1; D gene unclear. V dropped 4 bases and J dropped 4 bases, with 16 bases sitting between them. Germline V gives CDR1 SQVTM, CDR2 ANQGSEA. The CDR3 extends over 14 amino acids. This CDR3 is CSVGSGRPGTEAFF. The CDR3 DNA reads TGCAGCGTTGGATCTGGGCGCCCGGGCACTGAAGCTTTCTTT. The whole variable domain, remainder taken from reference TRBV29-1 and TRBJ1-1, is SAVISQKPSRDICQRGTSLTIQCQVDSQVTMMFWYRQQPGQSLTLIATANQGSEATYESGFVIDKFPISRPNLTFSTLTVSNMSPEDSSIYLCSVGSGRPGTEAFFGQGTRLTVV.

The J gene is TRBJ1-1, the V gene TRBV27; 9 bases map to TRBD1. CDR1 is MNHEY, CDR2 SMNVEV, per germline (reference sequence). V lost 8 bases to trimming and J lost 7 bases; unmatched junction nucleotides: 11. The CDR3 length is 14 residues. In nucleotides, the CDR3 is TGTGCCAGCGCAACAGGGGGCGGGAATCGTGAAGCTTTCTTT. Its protein is CASATGGGNREAFF.

Concerning this clonotype itself: One junction end does not reproduce the germline sequence, and a read error may be involved. The rearrangement links TRBV7-1 to TRBJ2-6; no clear D gene. TRBV7-1 is an ORF, with its function uncertain. The length of the CDR3 is 16 residues. CDR3 sequence (DNA): TGTGCCAGCAGTTCAGACGGAAGCTATGGGGCCAACGTCCTGACTTTC. It specifies CASSSDGSYGANVLTF.

This clonotype has a count of ten or more. The chain recombines TRBV24-1 with TRBJ1-4, with 9 positions matching TRBD1. Per the germline V gene, CDR1 is KGHDR and CDR2 is SFDVKD. The length of the CDR3 is 14 residues. V was pared by 4 bases and J by 7 bases, with 3 bases of the junction left unmatched. CDR3 loop: CATSEGTGSEKLFF. In DNA, the CDR3 is TGTGCCACCAGTGAAGGGACAGGGAGTGAAAAACTGTTTTTT.

DNA of the CDR3: TGCGCCAGCAGCCAAGATATACAGGGGGCTTTCGATTCACCCCTCCACTTT. This sequence encodes CASSQDIQGAFDSPLHF. This chain uses TRBV4-1 with TRBJ1-6, with TRBD1 matching over 9 bases. CDR1 is MGHRA, CDR2 YSYEKL, per germline. J was trimmed by 8 bases and V by 0 bases; bases with no gene match: 8. The CDR3 runs 17 residues.

J is TRBJ1-5 and V is TRBV11-2; perhaps TRBD1 as D (6 bases). This CDR3 is built from 15 residues. CDR1 SGHAT and CDR2 FQNNGV come from the germline V gene. The ends were cut back, 4 bases at V and 2 bases at J, with 12 bases in the middle. CDR3 in DNA: TGTGCCAGCAGCTCTAGAGGGGGGCGCAATCAGCCCCAGCATTTT. The encoded protein is CASSSRGGRNQPQHF.